This T cell receptor beta chain was identified in a study of T-cell reconstitution after alpha-beta-depleted transplantation in children. Molecular barcoding with unique molecular identifiers was used for the TCRbeta library. TCRdb re-called the PCR reads through MiXCR, storing one row per CDR3 protein. The sample holds a few hundred thousand distinct CDR3 sequences, approximately 12% seen once. This receptor was identified in a human donor who donated a stem cell graft to a child with Fanconi anemia. This material consisted of PBMCs, taken from the stem cell graft.

The chain's CDR3 is CSVFLDAPTEFYGYTF. In nucleotides, the CDR3 is TGCAGCGTTTTTCTAGACGCTCCGACAGAGTTTTATGGCTACACCTTC. The J gene is TRBJ1-2, the V gene TRBV29-1, with D perhaps TRBD1 (5 bases). The V gene lost 5 bases and the J gene lost 5 bases, with 24 bases spanning the gap. Germline CDR1 SQVTM, CDR2 ANQGSEA. The CDR3 has 16 amino acids. The whole variable domain, filled in from reference TRBV29-1 and TRBJ1-2, reads SAVISQKPSRDICQRGTSLTIQCQVDSQVTMMFWYRQQPGQSLTLIATANQGSEATYESGFVIDKFPISRPNLTFSTLTVSNMSPEDSSIYLCSVFLDAPTEFYGYTFGSGTRLTVV.